This TCR beta chain was sequenced for a study of beta chain features in type 1 diabetes. Study results and caveats: A moderate, significant TCRB CDR3 shortening appeared in type 1 diabetes across four CD4+ subsets. Reads derived from cDNA could over-represent cells showing high TCR expression.

Concerning this clone: The antigen is not known.

The V gene's germline CDR1 is SGHVS and CDR2 FQNEAQ. CDR3 length equals 19 residues. Trimming took 1 base from V and 3 from J; bases not matched to a gene: 13. All of the isolated RNA was reverse transcribed, so expressed TCRB transcripts were sequenced. Method: immunoSEQ multiplex PCR; TCRdb's copy keeps in-frame clones and lacks some. This sample has under 20,000 clones; 55% to 70% occur once, and the top ten carry roughly 2.5%. Markers CD45RO/CCR7/CD25/CD127/CD95/CD27 served to sort CD4+ naive, central memory, regulatory and stem cell-like memory cells. Each of the sorted populations had a purity greater than 95%.

This chain connects TRBV7-8 to TRBJ2-3, with 10 bases that match TRBD2. This sequence was found in a man aged 30-40 years with type 1 diabetes. Sequences were obtained from Tregs from blood. CDR3 coding DNA: TGTGCCAGCAGCTTAGGGCTAGCGGGAGTTCGTACATTGACAGATACGCAGTATTTT. Protein sequence: CASSLGLAGVRTLTDTQYF.